This TCR beta chain is from a study of cytomegalovirus exposure and HLA in healthy donors. With respect to this clone: Other DNA sequences within the sample encode an identical CDR3.

This CDR3 is 14 amino acids long. From germline, CDR1 is SGHTA and CDR2 FQGTGA. Trimming shortened V by 6 bases and J by 5 bases, and 16 bases separated the two germline ends. Amplification used 60 Vbeta primers and 13 Jbeta primers. Profiled with immunoSEQ multiplex PCR; TCRdb holds only in-frame clones, not every one. This sample lists 100,000 to 150,000 clones; its ten largest clones have under 2%. The sequence came from a woman aged 35 to 49 in good health and CMV-seronegative. J is TRBJ2-5 and V is TRBV7-3; tentatively, D is TRBD1 (5 bases). Material: PBMCs. This chain's CDR3 is CASSPPGAPETQYF. Written as DNA, the CDR3 is TGTGCCAGCAGTCCGCCTGGGGCCCCGGAGACCCAGTACTTC.